Below, 11 T cell receptor beta chains from the same sample are listed, as sequenced in a study of T-cell reconstitution after alpha-beta-depleted transplantation in children. Preparing the TCRbeta library involved the use of unique molecular identifiers. MiXCR was run by TCRdb on the PCR reads, yielding one entry per CDR3 protein. The repertoire holds almost 250,000 distinct CDR3 sequences, with 20% to 30% as singletons. Sequenced here: PBMCs, sampled before TCRalphabeta/CD19-depleted stem cell transplant. Source of these receptors: a girl aged 2-10 years with Fanconi anemia, due to receive a stem cell transplant.

The sample holds many counts of this clonotype. The V call is TRBV10-3, the J call TRBJ2-1; TRBD2 is a possible D gene (7 bases). The CDR3 runs 13 residues. CDR1 is ENHRY and CDR2 is SYGVKD in the germline V gene. V was trimmed by 7 bases and J by 6 bases, leaving 13 bases between them. CDR3 DNA: TGTGCCATCATGGCAGGGGAGGGCAATGAGCAGTTCTTC. Its protein is CAIMAGEGNEQFF.

This clonotype has ten or more counts. The rearrangement uses TRBV29-1 and TRBJ2-5; D call uncertain. V lost 2 bases, J lost 3 bases, and 10 bases lay in between. The CDR3 totals 13 residues. Germline V lookup: CDR1 SQVTM, CDR2 ANQGSEA. Written as DNA, the CDR3 is TGCAGCGTTGAAAACGGGTTGGAAGAGACCCAGTACTTC. Its translation is CSVENGLEETQYF.

This clonotype was detected many times. The chain couples TRBV19 to TRBJ2-5; TRBD1 agrees at 7 bases. V shed 10 bases, J shed 9 bases, and the junction held 14 bases outside the gene matches. This CDR3 comprises 13 residues. Germline CDR1 and CDR2: LNHDA and SQIVND (reference sequence). CDR3 DNA: TGTGCCACCTCGGACAGGCCCGGATGGGCCCAGTACTTC. It specifies CATSDRPGWAQYF. Complete variable domain (other parts from reference TRBV19 and TRBJ2-5): DGGITQSPKYLFRKEGQNVTLSCEQNLNHDAMYWYRQDPGQGLRLIYYSQIVNDFQKGDIAEGYSVSREKKESFPLTVTSAQKNPTAFYLCATSDRPGWAQYFGPGTRLLVL.

This clonotype showed up many times. The chain couples TRBV5-1 to TRBJ1-6, with 8 bases aligning to TRBD1. The CDR3 length is 15 residues. The germline CDR1 and CDR2 sequences are SGHRS and YFSETQ. J lost 7 bases, V lost 4 bases, and 7 bases had no gene match. CDR3 loop: CASSMRTGRNSPLHF. Here the CDR3 DNA reads TGCGCCAGCAGCATGCGGACAGGGCGGAATTCACCCCTCCACTTT.

The chain carries TRBV6-2 or TRBV6-3 and TRBJ2-2, with D possibly being TRBD2 (6 bases). V was clipped by 8 bases and J by 9 bases, with 16 bases between them. The CDR3 consists of 13 residues. Per germline, CDR1 MNHEY and CDR2 SVGEGT. DNA for the CDR3: TGTGCCAGCTCCGAGGTGGGAGGCCGGGAGCTGTTTTTT. This codes for CASSEVGGRELFF.

This clonotype was picked up many times. The CDR3 sequence is CSASDRDSGTSAQYF. CDR3 nucleotide sequence: TGCAGCGCATCCGACCGGGACAGCGGGACTAGCGCGCAGTATTTT. This chain connects TRBV29-1 to TRBJ2-3; the match to TRBD2 covers 10 bases. CDR1 is SQVTM and CDR2 is ANQGSEA in the germline V gene. V dropped 7 bases and J dropped 10; count of bases not matched to a gene: 17. The CDR3 has 15 residues.

This clonotype was recorded at least ten times. The chain is built from TRBV28 and TRBJ1-1; D not resolved. Germline V gives CDR1 MDHEN, CDR2 SYDVKM. The CDR3 length is 14 residues. V was trimmed by 6 bases and J by 7 bases, leaving 18 bases between them. CDR3 region: CASSLRAWTSEAFF. CDR3 nucleotides: TGTGCCAGCAGCTTAAGGGCCTGGACGAGTGAAGCTTTCTTT.

The chain carries TRBV7-9 and TRBJ2-1, with 10 positions matching TRBD1. The CDR3 spans 13 residues. The V segment lost 5 bases and the J segment 9 bases; nucleotides outside the gene matches: 4. Germline loops: CDR1 SEHNR, CDR2 FQNEAQ (reference sequence). CDR3 coding DNA: TGTGCCAGCAGCCCAAGGACAGGGGGTGAGCAGTTCTTC. Encoded protein: CASSPRTGGEQFF. Looking up the rest from reference TRBV7-9 and TRBJ2-1 gives the full variable domain: DTGVSQNPRHKITKRGQNVTFRCDPISEHNRLYWYRQTLGQGPEFLTYFQNEAQLEKSRLLSDRFSAERPKGSFSTLEIQRTEQGDSAMYLCASSPRTGGEQFFGPGTRLTVL.

This clonotype has more than one count but fewer than ten. The chain links TRBV18 to TRBJ2-3; D is possibly TRBD2 (6 bases). Germline lookup yields CDR1 KGHSH and CDR2 LQKENI. The length of the CDR3 is 14 residues. The V end was cut by 1 base, the J end by 1 base, with 6 bases between. This CDR3 reads CASSPLAGTDTQYF. The CDR3 nucleotides read TGTGCCAGCTCACCACTAGCGGGCACAGATACGCAGTATTTT.

The gene calls are TRBV7-7 and TRBJ2-3; TRBD2 might be the D (7 bases). Trimming took off 3 bases at V and 2 bases at J, with 15 bases between the two ends. The CDR3 runs 16 residues. The V gene's germline CDR1 is SSHAT and CDR2 FNYEAQ (reference sequence). CDR3 loop: CASSLTGGLNTDTQYF. The DNA for the CDR3 is TGTGCCAGCAGCTTGACCGGGGGGCTCAACACAGATACGCAGTATTTT. The full variable domain, in which reference TRBV7-7 and TRBJ2-3 provide the parts outside the CDR3, is GAGVSQSPRYKVTKRGQDVTLRCDPISSHATLYWYQQALGQGPEFLTYFNYEAQPDKSGLPSDRFSAERPEGSISTLTIQRTEQRDSAMYRCASSLTGGLNTDTQYFGPGTRLTVL.

This clonotype was detected ten times or more. The chain joins TRBV12-3 or TRBV12-4 to TRBJ2-7; D not certain. This CDR3 has 13 amino acids. Trimming took off 8 bases at V and 5 bases at J, with 16 bases between the two ends. The CDR3 protein is CASDSASRHEQYF. DNA of the CDR3: TGTGCCAGCGATTCCGCCTCGCGGCACGAGCAGTACTTC.